One sample yielded the 32 T cell receptor beta chains listed below, sequenced in a study of T cells in Graves' hyperthyroidism and ophthalmopathy. Amplified regions were TCR beta CDR3 sequences from RNA transcripts. The study used the HTBI primer set for a first-round RT-PCR of the TCR CDR3. In TCRdb, the multiplex PCR reads were re-called with MiXCR into one record per CDR3 protein. The sample records around 420,000 distinct CDR3 sequences, approximately 14% being singletons. The sample consisted of blood. The receptor source for this set is a woman younger than 30 with Graves' hyperthyroidism.

There are a few counts of this clonotype. The rearrangement links TRBV10-3 to TRBJ1-4; no firm D call. Per the germline V gene, CDR1 is ENHRY and CDR2 is SYGVKD. Trimming shortened V by 3 bases and J by 4 bases, and 9 bases separated the two germline ends. The CDR3 contains 14 residues. The CDR3: CAISDGSLNEKLFF. In DNA, the CDR3 is TGTGCCATCAGTGATGGGAGTCTTAATGAAAAACTGTTTTTT.

This clonotype was observed a few times. This chain joins TRBV12-3 or TRBV12-4 and TRBJ2-2; possibly TRBD1 or TRBD2 for D (5 bases each). The CDR3 runs 15 residues. V dropped 5 bases and J dropped 4 bases, with 14 bases sitting between them. CDR3 bases: TGTGCCAGCAGTCCACCAGAGGGGATCACCGGGGAGCTGTTTTTT. Residues: CASSPPEGITGELFF.

This clonotype was seen repeatedly, ten times or more. The chain carries TRBV7-8 and TRBJ2-1; 9 bases fit TRBD2. CDR3 length: 15 amino acids. With 5 bases clipped from V and 2 bases from J, the junction kept 4 bases outside the gene matches. Germline V gene data show CDR1 as SGHVS and CDR2 as FQNEAQ. The CDR3 DNA reads TGTGCCAGCAGCCATAGCGGGAGCACCTACAATGAGCAGTTCTTC. It specifies CASSHSGSTYNEQFF.

This clonotype was picked up a small number of times. V usage is TRBV6-5 and J usage is TRBJ1-2; TRBD1 matches 11 bases. The CDR3 is made up of 15 amino acids. Germline loops: CDR1 MNHEY, CDR2 SVGAGI. V shed 2 bases, J shed 2 bases, and the junction held 1 base outside the gene matches. The DNA for the CDR3 is TGTGCCAGCAGTTACCGGGACAGGGGGAACTATGGCTACACCTTC. This encodes CASSYRDRGNYGYTF.

This clonotype was detected ten times or more. The V and J genes are TRBV6-6 and TRBJ1-2; D uncertain. V lost 2 bases and J lost 5, with 12 bases in between. The V gene's germline CDR1 is MNHNY and CDR2 SVGAGI (reference sequence). CDR3 length: 14 amino acids. The CDR3 nucleotides read TGTGCCAGCAGTTACGAAGGCGCGAGATATGGCTACACCTTC. It encodes CASSYEGARYGYTF.

This clonotype has a count of ten or more. The J gene is TRBJ2-5, the V gene TRBV12-3 or TRBV12-4, with D perhaps TRBD1 or TRBD2 (6 bases each). The V gene lost 4 bases and the J gene lost 5 bases, with 23 bases spanning the gap. The CDR3 has 17 amino acids. The CDR3 sequence is CASSSQSIVGGWETQYF. CDR3 bases: TGTGCCAGCAGTTCGCAAAGTATAGTGGGGGGCTGGGAGACCCAGTACTTC.

The chain couples TRBV24-1 to TRBJ2-5, with 10 bases that match TRBD1. Trimming removed 0 bases from V and 3 bases from J; junction bases left unmatched: 6. The CDR3 is 17 residues long. In germline, CDR1 is KGHDR, CDR2 SFDVKD. CDR3 amino acids: CATSDLGGTGEEETQYF. CDR3 in DNA: TGTGCCACCAGTGATTTGGGTGGGACAGGGGAAGAAGAGACCCAGTACTTC.

V is TRBV9 and J is TRBJ2-1; the D is unclear. CDR3 length: 14 amino acids. Germline lookup yields CDR1 SGDLS and CDR2 YYNGEE. Trimming took 5 bases from V and 6 from J, leaving 15 bases between them. The CDR3, as DNA: TGTGCCAGCAGTTCCCGGACCGTGTCCAATGAGCAGTTCTTC. As protein: CASSSRTVSNEQFF.

V and J are TRBV6-1 and TRBJ1-2, with D maybe TRBD1 (6 bases). Germline lookup yields CDR1 MNHNS and CDR2 SASEGT. CDR3 length equals 14 residues. V was pared by 2 bases and J by 7 bases, with 14 bases between. CDR3 nucleotides: TGTGCCAGCAGTGAATTCAGGGGTAACGGTGGCTACACCTTC. It is translated as CASSEFRGNGGYTF.

This clonotype was seen at least ten times. V is TRBV18 and J is TRBJ2-1; the D gene is possibly TRBD2 (6 bases). The CDR3 runs 16 residues. Germline V gives CDR1 KGHSH, CDR2 LQKENI. Between the trimmed V and J ends, which lost 3 bases and 8 bases, there was a span of 20 bases. The CDR3 bases are TGTGCCAGCTCACCTAAGACGGGAGTCCTACCGGATGAGCAGTTCTTC. Protein product: CASSPKTGVLPDEQFF.

The V call is TRBV19, the J call TRBJ1-5; TRBD1 matches at 11 bases. Germline V gene lookup returns CDR1 LNHDA and CDR2 SQIVND (reference sequence). J gave up 6 bases and V 10 bases, and 8 bases lay outside the gene matches. This CDR3 has 14 residues. CDR3 region: CATSPGQGAQPQHF. CDR3 DNA sequence: TGTGCCACCTCCCCCGGACAGGGGGCTCAGCCCCAGCATTTT.

This clonotype was seen ten or more times. The chain has TRBV20-1 and TRBJ2-1, with 11 bases identical to TRBD2. Germline CDR1 reads DFQATT; CDR2 reads SNEGSKA (reference sequence). Trimming at V came to 6 bases and at J to 8 bases, leaving 3 bases not matched to a gene. The CDR3 is 12 residues long. CDR3 sequence reads: CSAILAGDEQFF. CDR3 sequence (DNA): TGCAGTGCCATACTAGCGGGAGATGAGCAGTTCTTC.

In its sample, this clonotype was seen many times. The junction departs from the called germline gene at one end, perhaps through a read error. The chain employs TRBV7-7 and TRBJ1-1; D ambiguous. The germline CDR1 and CDR2 sequences are SSHAT and FNYEAQ (reference sequence). The CDR3 covers 13 residues. CDR3 bases: TGTGCTAGCAGCTTCGCAGCCGGAGGTGAAGCTTTCTTT. Translated, it gives CASSFAAGGEAFF.

This clonotype was counted ten times or more. The chain recombines TRBV6-1 with TRBJ2-2; 11 nucleotides align to TRBD1. V was clipped by 4 bases and J by 0 bases; unmatched bases: 7. This CDR3 contains 18 residues. CDR1 MNHNS and CDR2 SASEGT come from the germline V gene. CDR3 residues: CASSGTGGKAANTGELFF. The CDR3 coding sequence is TGTGCCAGCAGTGGGACAGGGGGCAAAGCAGCGAACACCGGGGAGCTGTTTTTT.

This clonotype showed up just a few times. V usage is TRBV20-1 and J usage is TRBJ1-3, with TRBD1 matching over 8 bases. V lost 6 bases, J lost 4 bases, and 8 bases stayed unmatched. Germline lookup yields CDR1 DFQATT and CDR2 SNEGSKA (reference sequence). This CDR3 has 14 residues. Written as DNA, the CDR3 is TGCAGTGCGCGTGACAGGGGAACCGGAAACACCATATATTTT. This encodes CSARDRGTGNTIYF.

This clonotype occurred many times. J is TRBJ2-3 and V is TRBV18, with 13 positions matching TRBD2. Unmatched junction bases numbered 7, after V lost 3 bases and J lost 1 base. Germline CDR1 KGHSH, CDR2 LQKENI. This CDR3 contains 18 residues. The DNA of the CDR3 is TGTGCCAGCTCACCCGGACTAGCGGGGGACCCGGGCACAGATACGCAGTATTTT. Amino acids: CASSPGLAGDPGTDTQYF.

This clonotype came up many times. The chain combines TRBV18 with TRBJ1-1; 7 bases fit TRBD1. Germline trimming cut 3 bases from V and 3 bases from J; bases unmatched to any gene: 4. Germline lookup yields CDR1 KGHSH and CDR2 LQKENI. There are 14 residues in the CDR3. Here the CDR3 reads CASSPDRAHTEAFF. The CDR3 DNA sequence: TGTGCCAGCTCACCCGACAGGGCGCACACTGAAGCTTTCTTT.

This clonotype was counted between two and nine times. The genes are TRBV27 and TRBJ2-1; unclear D gene. The germline V and J ends were trimmed by 2 bases and 5 bases, with 13 bases remaining between them. Germline-derived CDR1 and CDR2 are MNHEY and SMNVEV (reference sequence). This CDR3 is built from 15 residues. CDR3 in DNA: TGTGCCAGCAGTTTAAACTATGGGTTAAACAATGAGCAGTTCTTC. Amino acids: CASSLNYGLNNEQFF.

There are a few counts of this clonotype. V usage is TRBV20-1 and J usage is TRBJ2-5; 9 bases agree with TRBD2. Per germline, CDR1 DFQATT and CDR2 SNEGSKA (reference sequence). V shed 3 bases, J shed 4 bases, and the junction held 9 bases outside the gene matches. This CDR3 spans 15 amino acids. CDR3 nucleotides: TGCAGTGCTAGGGCTAGCGGGGAGGTAGCAGAGACCCAGTACTTC. Its protein is CSARASGEVAETQYF.

In its sample, this clonotype was seen many times. This chain links TRBV5-1 with TRBJ2-5; 7 bases match TRBD1. J gave up 2 bases and V 4 bases, and 11 bases lay outside the gene matches. Germline CDR1 reads SGHRS; CDR2 reads YFSETQ. CDR3 length: 16 amino acids. The CDR3 DNA reads TGCGCCAGCAGCCCCAGGGACAGCTTGTATCAAGAGACCCAGTACTTC. Its translation is CASSPRDSLYQETQYF.

This clonotype has only one observation. This chain uses TRBV10-2 with TRBJ1-1; TRBD1 matches at 7 bases. V was clipped by 7 bases and J by 1 base; unmatched bases: 9. The germline V gene encodes CDR1 WSHSY and CDR2 SAAADI. The CDR3 has 15 amino acids. Here the CDR3 DNA reads TGCGCCAGCACCTCAGGGGGTCGCAAGAACACTGAAGCTTTCTTT. As protein: CASTSGGRKNTEAFF.

The chain has TRBV28 and TRBJ1-2; 9 nucleotides align to TRBD1. CDR1 is MDHEN and CDR2 is SYDVKM in the germline V gene. The V and J ends lost 0 bases and 8 bases, in that order; junction bases with no gene match: 10. The CDR3 totals 16 residues. As DNA, the CDR3 is TGTGCCAGCAGTTTATGGACTACCGGGACAGGGAGCGGCTACACCTTC. Its translation: CASSLWTTGTGSGYTF.

The chain employs TRBV19 and TRBJ1-2; no definite D call. Germline V gene sequence: CDR1 LNHDA, CDR2 SQIVND (reference sequence). CDR3 length: 17 residues. V shed 4 bases and J shed 3 bases, with 21 bases lying between them. CDR3 region: CASSRGRDRNVYYGYTF. The CDR3 DNA sequence: TGTGCCAGTAGTAGAGGAAGAGACCGGAATGTATACTATGGCTACACCTTC.

J is TRBJ1-1 and V is TRBV6-1; D is ambiguous. Per the germline V gene, CDR1 is MNHNS and CDR2 is SASEGT. There are 12 residues in the CDR3. Deletions cut 2 bases from V and 8 bases from J, with 9 bases between. The CDR3 is CASSEIRSEAFF. The CDR3 DNA follows: TGTGCCAGCAGTGAAATCAGGTCCGAAGCTTTCTTT.

In this sample, this clonotype turned up a few times. The chain joins TRBV7-9 to TRBJ1-3, with D maybe TRBD1 (5 bases). CDR3 length equals 18 residues. Trimming stripped 6 bases from V and 0 bases from J, with 21 bases between. The V gene's germline CDR1 is SEHNR and CDR2 FQNEAQ (reference sequence). The CDR3, as DNA: TGTGCCAGCAGTTCACCATATCCACGGGGCACCTCTGGAAACACCATATATTTT. This gives the protein CASSSPYPRGTSGNTIYF.

This clonotype was picked up many times. V usage is TRBV15 and J usage is TRBJ2-7; D may be TRBD2 (6 bases). This CDR3 has 18 amino acids. The germline V gene has CDR1 LNHNV and CDR2 YYDKDF (reference sequence). The V and J ends lost 0 bases and 3 bases respectively, with 21 bases between them. The CDR3 nucleotides read TGTGCCACCAGCAGAGACCATACCGGGAGCCGGAGGAGCTACGAGCAGTACTTC. Translation: CATSRDHTGSRRSYEQYF.

This clonotype has at least ten counts. This rearrangement joins TRBV7-9 to TRBJ1-6; no reliable D call. Trimming stripped 4 bases from V and 8 bases from J, with 12 bases between. Germline CDR1 and CDR2: SEHNR and FQNEAQ (reference sequence). The CDR3 totals 14 residues. In nucleotides, the CDR3 is TGTGCCAGCAGCTCAACTAACGGGGATTCACCCCTCCACTTT. Its translation is CASSSTNGDSPLHF.

This clonotype appeared a single time. CDR3 nucleotides: TGTGCCAGCAGCCAAGAGGAGGTTCTAGCCACCATCGATGAGCAGTTCTTC. Translated: CASSQEEVLATIDEQFF. V gene TRBV14 combines with J gene TRBJ2-1; tentative D call: TRBD2 (5 bases). Trimming removed 0 bases from V and 8 bases from J, with 20 bases in between. Germline-derived CDR1 and CDR2 are SGHDN and FVKESK. The CDR3 has 17 amino acids.

This clonotype has at least ten counts. The rearrangement joins TRBV18 to TRBJ2-7; no reliable D call. Trimming removed 2 bases from V and 5 bases from J, with 19 bases in between. This CDR3 comprises 16 residues. Germline values: CDR1 KGHSH, CDR2 LQKENI. CDR3: CASSPARTGVMHEQYF. In DNA, the CDR3 is TGTGCCAGCTCACCAGCGCGGACCGGAGTAATGCACGAGCAGTACTTC.

This clonotype showed up many times. The CDR3 loop reads CASSLQGAQGDTQYF. The CDR3 region has the DNA TGTGCCAGCAGCTTACAGGGGGCCCAAGGGGATACGCAGTATTTT. This chain uses TRBV7-3 with TRBJ2-3, with 8 bases lining up with TRBD1. The V segment lost 2 bases and the J segment 6 bases; nucleotides outside the gene matches: 7. The length of the CDR3 is 15 residues. From germline, CDR1 is SGHTA and CDR2 FQGTGA.

The chain is built from TRBV5-1 and TRBJ1-5, with D perhaps matching TRBD1 (5 bases). The CDR3 runs to 16 residues. The germline V gene encodes CDR1 SGHRS and CDR2 YFSETQ. Trimming took off 5 bases at V and 0 bases at J, with 15 bases between the two ends. The CDR3: CASRHSGTPSNQPQHF. For the CDR3, the DNA is TGCGCCAGCAGGCATTCAGGGACCCCTAGCAATCAGCCCCAGCATTTT.

This rearrangement joins TRBV4-2 to TRBJ1-2; 7 bases fit TRBD1. J lost 5 bases, V lost 1 base, and 7 bases had no gene match. CDR1 is LGHNA and CDR2 is YNFKEQ in the germline V gene. This CDR3 has 15 residues. This CDR3 reads CASSQAGQAQYGYTF. CDR3 DNA sequence: TGTGCCAGCAGCCAAGCTGGACAGGCCCAATATGGCTACACCTTC.